This passage covers 7 T cell receptor beta chains from one sample sequenced in a study of blood T cell repertoires in COVID-19. The repertoire was sequenced with immunoSEQ multiplex PCR; TCRdb's copy has only in-frame clones and lacks some. The sample includes over 200,000 clones, under 90% of them seen just once. Sequencing was done on a sample of PBMCs or T cells enriched from blood (not recorded which). These receptors all stem from a man between 60 and 75 years old who had recovered from COVID-19.

V and J are TRBV4-3 and TRBJ2-5, with D possibly being TRBD1 (6 bases). CDR3 length: 15 amino acids. V was shortened by 2 bases and J by 0 bases, with 10 bases between the two germline ends. Germline CDR1 LGHNA, CDR2 YSLEER. The CDR3 DNA reads as TGCGCCAGCAGCCAAACCCAGGGGAACCAAGAGACCCAGTACTTC. Translated: CASSQTQGNQETQYF.

The chain recombines TRBV12-3 or TRBV12-4 with TRBJ1-1; D possibly corresponds to TRBD1 (6 bases). This CDR3 is 13 amino acids long. Trimming removed 5 bases from V and 7 bases from J, with 14 bases in between. CDR3 nucleotides: TGTGCCAGCAGTGGCCGGGACACCGGTGAAGCTTTCTTT. Its translation is CASSGRDTGEAFF.

The chain employs TRBV5-4 and TRBJ1-6; 7 bases agree with TRBD1. Germline V gene data show CDR1 as SGHNT and CDR2 as YYREEE (reference sequence). V dropped 2 bases and J dropped 14; count of bases not matched to a gene: 7. The CDR3 spans 13 residues. The CDR3 reads CASSLDRDEALHF. The CDR3 nucleotides are TGTGCCAGCAGCTTAGACAGGGACGAAGCCCTCCACTTT.

This sequence joins TRBV6-5 and TRBJ2-5, with D possibly TRBD1 on 6 matching bases. The CDR3 spans 13 residues. Trimming left V 7 bases short and J 5 bases short, with 14 bases between. The germline gives CDR1 MNHEY, CDR2 SVGAGI. CDR3 DNA sequence: TGTGCCAGCACTAGGGCAGGGGAGGAGACCCAGTACTTC. This gives the protein CASTRAGEETQYF.

This chain joins TRBV18 and TRBJ1-4; D is uncertain. V lost 3 bases to trimming and J lost 6 bases, with 14 bases between them. Germline CDR1 reads KGHSH; CDR2 reads LQKENI. The CDR3 has 15 amino acids. Here the CDR3 DNA reads TGTGCCAGCTCACCCCCCGGGGTAGGCTATGAAAAACTGTTTTTT. Translation gives CASSPPGVGYEKLFF. Full variable domain (remainder filled in from reference TRBV18 and TRBJ1-4): NAGVMQNPRHLVRRRGQEARLRCSPMKGHSHVYWYRQLPEEGLKFMVYLQKENIIDESGMPKERFSAEFPKEGPSILRIQQVVRGDSAAYFCASSPPGVGYEKLFFGSGTQLSVL.

The chain employs TRBV11-2 and TRBJ1-6, with TRBD1 matching over 9 bases. V was pared by 1 base and J by 10 bases, with 2 bases of the junction left unmatched. The CDR3 length is 14 residues. Per the germline V gene, CDR1 is SGHAT and CDR2 is FQNNGV. CDR3 sequence (DNA): TGTGCCAGCAGCTTAGGCACAGGGGGCTCACCCCTCCACTTT. Translation gives CASSLGTGGSPLHF.

This chain uses TRBV30 with TRBJ2-2; 7 bases fit TRBD2. The CDR3 consists of 16 residues. Per the germline V gene, CDR1 is GTSNPN and CDR2 is SVGIG (reference sequence). V lost 0 bases to trimming and J lost 3 bases; unmatched junction nucleotides: 7. CDR3 loop: CAWSVLGGVDTGELFF. DNA for the CDR3: TGTGCCTGGAGTGTACTGGGGGGGGTTGACACCGGGGAGCTGTTTTTT.